Presented here are 28 T cell receptor beta chains from one specimen sequenced in a study of blood T cell repertoires in COVID-19. The protocol was immunoSEQ multiplex PCR, while the TCRdb copy is restricted to in-frame clones and leaves out a portion. Among approximately 150,000 clones listed, approximately 84% were seen once. Sequenced: peripheral blood. Receptors were obtained from a man aged 55 to 69 with acute or convalescent COVID-19.

This chain uses TRBV5-1 with TRBJ1-2; D remains ambiguous. V shed 5 bases and J shed 2 bases, with 10 bases lying between them. The CDR3 totals 13 residues. CDR1 is SGHRS and CDR2 is YFSETQ in the germline V gene. The CDR3 loop reads CASSGGINYGYTF. In nucleotides, the CDR3 is TGCGCCAGCAGTGGCGGCATAAACTATGGCTACACCTTC.

The chain recombines TRBV11-1 with TRBJ2-1, with 12 bases identical to TRBD2. V trimming: 3 bases; J trimming: 10 bases; junction bases outside the gene matches: 4. Per the germline V gene, CDR1 is SGHAT and CDR2 is FQDESV (reference sequence). The CDR3 loop spans 14 amino acids. The CDR3 protein is CASSFSLAGGEQFF. In nucleotides, the CDR3 is TGTGCCAGCAGCTTTTCCCTAGCGGGAGGGGAGCAGTTCTTC.

V usage is TRBV3-1 (or the pseudogene TRBV3-2) and J usage is TRBJ1-2; no clear D gene. Germline assignment: CDR1 LGHDT and CDR2 YNNKEL (reference sequence). CDR3 length: 12 amino acids. Trimming took 3 bases from V and 5 from J, leaving 7 bases between them. This CDR3 reads CASSHREYGYTF. The CDR3 bases are TGTGCCAGCAGCCATAGAGAGTATGGCTACACCTTC.

The chain combines TRBV5-6 with TRBJ2-1; D perhaps matches TRBD2 (5 bases). Germline lookup yields CDR1 SGHDT and CDR2 YYEEEE. This CDR3 region has 14 residues. V lost 4 bases, J lost 3 bases, and 11 bases lay in between. CDR3 region: CASSPAAGYNEQFF. The CDR3 nucleotides are TGTGCCAGCAGCCCAGCGGCAGGCTACAATGAGCAGTTCTTC. The whole variable domain, filled in from reference TRBV5-6 and TRBJ2-1, reads DAGVTQSPTHLIKTRGQQVTLRCSPKSGHDTVSWYQQALGQGPQFIFQYYEEEERQRGNFPDRFSGHQFPNYSSELNVNALLLGDSALYLCASSPAAGYNEQFFGPGTRLTVL.

V is TRBV2 and J is TRBJ2-7; D is undetermined. Looked up from germline, CDR1 is SNHLY and CDR2 is FYNNEI. With 3 bases removed from V and 3 bases from J, the gap between germline ends came to 9 bases. There are 13 residues in the CDR3. The CDR3 protein is CASSDLTGYEQYF. The DNA of the CDR3 is TGTGCCAGCAGTGACCTTACGGGCTACGAGCAGTACTTC.

As to this clone: The same CDR3 also results from other DNA sequences found in this sample. The chain joins TRBV3-1 (or the pseudogene TRBV3-2) to TRBJ2-7; D call uncertain. This CDR3 comprises 14 residues. Germline CDR1 and CDR2: LGHDT and YNNKEL (reference sequence). V was trimmed by 4 bases and J by 0 bases, leaving 10 bases between them. CDR3 nucleotide sequence: TGTGCCAGCAGCCGTAGAGTGAGCTCCTACGAGCAGTACTTC. This sequence encodes CASSRRVSSYEQYF.

V usage is TRBV29-1 and J usage is TRBJ2-2, with 10 bases lining up with TRBD1. CDR3 length: 17 amino acids. V lost 7 bases and J lost 0; bases outside the gene matches: 11. Germline V lookup: CDR1 SQVTM, CDR2 ANQGSEA. CDR3 region: CSAGGPTGGSNTGELFF. CDR3 sequence (DNA): TGCAGCGCTGGGGGTCCGACAGGGGGCTCGAACACCGGGGAGCTGTTTTTT.

The rearrangement joins TRBV5-6 to TRBJ2-3; TRBD2 agrees at 8 bases. Trimming removed 0 bases from V and 1 base from J; junction bases left unmatched: 4. The CDR3 loop spans 16 amino acids. CDR1 SGHDT and CDR2 YYEEEE come from the germline V gene. Here the CDR3 DNA reads TGTGCCAGCAGCTTGGGCCGGGGGGGCGGCACAGATACGCAGTATTTT. Its translation: CASSLGRGGGTDTQYF.

This clone appeared once. V and J are TRBV5-1 and TRBJ2-5, with TRBD2 matching 10 bases. Germline V gene sequence: CDR1 SGHRS, CDR2 YFSETQ. The junction had 7 bases not matched to a gene; V was cut back by 4 bases and J by 1 base. The CDR3 sequence is 16 residues long. CDR3 DNA: TGCGCCAGCAGCCCCGGACAGCGGGGGGGCCAAGAGACCCAGTACTTC. Amino acid sequence: CASSPGQRGGQETQYF.

This clone was seen a few times. The chain couples TRBV12-2 to TRBJ2-1; TRBD2 reflects the table's D call only, with no check against the DNA. TRBV12-2 is flagged as a pseudogene. The CDR3 is 12 residues long. The CDR3 region has the DNA TGTGCAAGTCGCTTTTGTGAGGATGAGCAGTTCTTC. Translated, it gives CASRFCEDEQFF.

CDR3 in amino acids: CASRPGHANTEAFF. As DNA, the CDR3 is TGTGCCAGCAGACCCGGACATGCGAACACTGAAGCTTTCTTT. The V gene is TRBV14, the J gene TRBJ1-1, with TRBD1 as a possible D gene (5 bases). The CDR3 loop spans 14 amino acids. V gave up 6 bases and J gave up 1 base, with 12 bases separating them. From germline, CDR1 is SGHDN and CDR2 FVKESK.

The gene calls are TRBV6-1 and TRBJ1-2; D unclear. In germline, CDR1 is MNHNS, CDR2 SASEGT. V was pared by 5 bases and J by 10 bases, with 23 bases between. The length of the CDR3 is 15 residues. This CDR3 reads CASSIKPLRLSVYTF. DNA for the CDR3: TGTGCCAGCAGTATAAAGCCCCTTCGACTGAGTGTCTACACCTTC.

The chain links TRBV6-1 to TRBJ1-2; the D gene is possibly TRBD1 (6 bases). The V gene lost 2 bases and the J gene lost 5 bases, with 12 bases spanning the gap. Germline-derived CDR1 and CDR2 are MNHNS and SASEGT. This CDR3 is 14 amino acids long. CDR3 sequence (DNA): TGTGCCAGCAGTGAAATAGGGGGTAGTTATGGCTACACCTTC. Its protein is CASSEIGGSYGYTF.

This chain uses TRBV5-1 with TRBJ2-2; 7 nucleotides align to TRBD1. Germline V gives CDR1 SGHRS, CDR2 YFSETQ. CDR3 length: 18 amino acids. V shed 0 bases, J shed 0 bases, and the junction held 8 bases outside the gene matches. The chain's CDR3 is CASSLESWDSPNTGELFF. The CDR3 DNA follows: TGCGCCAGCAGCTTGGAATCTTGGGACAGCCCGAACACCGGGGAGCTGTTTTTT.

This clone came up once. J is TRBJ1-2 and V is TRBV5-1, with TRBD1 as a possible D gene (5 bases). This CDR3 region has 14 residues. The V end lost 4 bases, the J end lost 8 bases, and 18 bases lay between the germline ends. CDR1 is SGHRS and CDR2 is YFSETQ in the germline V gene. Here the CDR3 DNA reads TGCGCCAGCAGCCCCCAAGACAGTTCGAGGGGCTACACCTTC. Protein: CASSPQDSSRGYTF. Full variable domain (rest looked up from reference TRBV5-1 and TRBJ1-2): KAGVTQTPRYLIKTRGQQVTLSCSPISGHRSVSWYQQTPGQGLQFLFEYFSETQRNKGNFPGRFSGRQFSNSRSEMNVSTLELGDSALYLCASSPQDSSRGYTFGSGTRLTVV.

This rearrangement joins TRBV6-5 to TRBJ2-2; a weak D match, TRBD1 (6 bases). Germline assignment: CDR1 MNHEY and CDR2 SVGAGI. The ends were cut back, 5 bases at V and 7 bases at J, with 17 bases in the middle. This CDR3 has 15 amino acids. The CDR3 loop reads CASSRQVPTGGELFF. In DNA form, the CDR3 reads TGTGCCAGCAGTAGACAGGTCCCGACCGGCGGGGAGCTGTTTTTT.

J is TRBJ1-6 and V is TRBV2; TRBD1 agrees at 8 bases. The length of the CDR3 is 15 residues. Germline values: CDR1 SNHLY, CDR2 FYNNEI. After removal of 2 bases from V and 6 bases from J, the junction contained 3 bases not matched to a gene. The CDR3 protein is CASSESDRVNSPLHF. CDR3 DNA: TGTGCCAGCAGTGAATCGGACAGGGTTAATTCACCCCTCCACTTT.

J is TRBJ2-3 and V is TRBV12-1; whether TRBD2, the table's D call, matches the DNA was not checked. TRBV12-1 constitutes a pseudogene. This CDR3 comprises 12 residues. Here the CDR3 reads CASSFRRDTQYF. DNA for the CDR3: TGTGCCAGCAGCTTTAGGCGGGATACGCAGTATTTT.

This clone was observed once. V usage is TRBV27 and J usage is TRBJ2-1, with 9 bases matching TRBD2. Germline CDR1 is MNHEY and CDR2 is SMNVEV (reference sequence). The CDR3 sequence is 17 residues long. V gave up 4 bases and J gave up 8 bases; unmatched junction bases: 15. This chain's CDR3 is CASSWLRGRGFEDEQFF. The DNA of the CDR3 is TGTGCCAGCAGTTGGCTGCGCGGGAGGGGTTTTGAAGATGAGCAGTTCTTC.

The chain uses TRBV27 and TRBJ2-2; 10 nucleotides match TRBD1. Per germline, CDR1 MNHEY and CDR2 SMNVEV (reference sequence). J was trimmed by 4 bases and V by 6 bases; bases with no gene match: 5. The CDR3 has 15 residues. CDR3 nucleotide sequence: TGTGCCAGCAGATTCCGGGACAGGGGCACCGGGGAGCTGTTTTTT. Amino acid sequence: CASRFRDRGTGELFF.

The V and J genes are TRBV7-2 and TRBJ1-2; 7 nucleotides agree with TRBD1. The V gene's germline CDR1 is SGHTA and CDR2 FQGNSA. This CDR3 contains 14 residues. After removal of 4 bases from V and 3 bases from J, the junction contained 5 bases not matched to a gene. The CDR3 sequence: CASSSQGGDYGYTF. DNA of the CDR3: TGTGCCAGCAGCTCCCAGGGGGGAGACTATGGCTACACCTTC.

V gene TRBV27 combines with J gene TRBJ1-5; a possible D gene is TRBD1 (5 bases). CDR1 and CDR2 (germline): MNHEY, SMNVEV (reference sequence). The CDR3 sequence is 14 residues long. Trimming cost V 5 bases and J 7 bases, with 15 bases left between them. The CDR3 sequence: CASSPSGVGQPQHF. The CDR3 nucleotides are TGTGCCAGCAGTCCCTCGGGGGTGGGCCAGCCCCAGCATTTT.

V is TRBV6-4 and J is TRBJ2-5; the match to TRBD1 covers 12 bases. Germline CDR1 reads MRHNA; CDR2 reads SNTAGT. This CDR3 region has 16 residues. V was clipped by 2 bases and J by 4 bases; unmatched bases: 5. CDR3 DNA sequence: TGTGCCAGCAGTGACACGCCGGGACAGGGGGCAGAGACCCAGTACTTC. The encoded protein is CASSDTPGQGAETQYF.

The V call is TRBV3-1 (or the pseudogene TRBV3-2), the J call TRBJ2-6, with 9 bases matching TRBD1. The germline gives CDR1 LGHDT, CDR2 YNNKEL (reference sequence). CDR3 length: 18 residues. After removal of 5 bases from V and 1 base from J, the junction contained 9 bases not matched to a gene. DNA for the CDR3: TGTGCCAGCAGCATCGGGACAGGGAGTTCTTCTGGGGCCAACGTCCTGACTTTC. Translating gives CASSIGTGSSSGANVLTF.

The chain has TRBV19 and TRBJ2-5; D unclear. V dropped 4 bases and J dropped 5 bases, with 14 bases sitting between them. The CDR3 runs 14 residues. The V gene's germline CDR1 is LNHDA and CDR2 SQIVND (reference sequence). Here the CDR3 reads CASSKLTSWETQYF. CDR3 bases: TGTGCCAGTAGTAAACTAACGAGTTGGGAGACCCAGTACTTC.

This chain links TRBV28 with TRBJ1-1; D is unclear. CDR1 and CDR2 (germline): MDHEN, SYDVKM. V dropped 10 bases and J dropped 1 base, with 7 bases sitting between them. The CDR3 length is 11 residues. This chain's CDR3 is CAIGRNTEAFF. For the CDR3, the DNA is TGTGCCATCGGGAGGAACACTGAAGCTTTCTTT.

This sequence joins TRBV6-5 and TRBJ2-1; 7 positions agree with TRBD1. The CDR3 extends over 12 amino acids. Germline lookup yields CDR1 MNHEY and CDR2 SVGAGI. Unmatched junction bases numbered 9, after V lost 10 bases and J lost 9 bases. The CDR3: CATGTDFAEQFF. The DNA of the CDR3 is TGTGCCACAGGGACAGATTTCGCTGAGCAGTTCTTC.

A single count supports this clone. V usage is TRBV19 and J usage is TRBJ2-7; 7 bases align to TRBD2. V was pared by 6 bases and J by 0 bases, with 8 bases of the junction left unmatched. Germline V gene data show CDR1 as LNHDA and CDR2 as SQIVND (reference sequence). The CDR3 consists of 15 residues. CDR3 sequence reads: CASRPRGGSSYEQYF. The CDR3 nucleotides read TGTGCCAGTAGGCCACGGGGCGGGAGCTCCTACGAGCAGTACTTC. The complete variable domain, with remaining parts taken from reference TRBV19 and TRBJ2-7, reads DGGITQSPKYLFRKEGQNVTLSCEQNLNHDAMYWYRQDPGQGLRLIYYSQIVNDFQKGDIAEGYSVSREKKESFPLTVTSAQKNPTAFYLCASRPRGGSSYEQYFGPGTRLTVT.